The 22 T cell receptor beta chains below were found in one sample sequenced in a study of PD-L1 blockade in urothelial cancer. As for time point: peripheral blood 6 weeks after treatment start. The assay was immunoSEQ multiplex PCR, and TCRdb's table has in-frame clones only and misses some. The table shows about 120,000 clones, with about 89% occurring only once. The sample was PBMCs, taken around atezolizumab (anti-PD-L1) treatment. These receptors came from a man aged 60-69 years with urothelial cancer.

The chain's CDR3 is CASRVAGFYGYTF. The CDR3 DNA sequence: TGTGCCAGCAGGGTGGCAGGGTTCTATGGCTACACCTTC. The rearrangement links TRBV6-5 to TRBJ1-2; tentatively, D is TRBD1 (5 bases). Germline CDR1 and CDR2: MNHEY and SVGAGI. This CDR3 comprises 13 residues. The germline V and J ends were trimmed by 6 bases and 4 bases, with 12 bases remaining between them.

The chain recombines TRBV5-6 with TRBJ2-1, with 9 positions matching TRBD1. The germline CDR1 and CDR2 sequences are SGHDT and YYEEEE. V gave up 6 bases and J gave up 9 bases; unmatched junction bases: 10. The CDR3 covers 14 residues. The chain's CDR3 is CASNLGTGRVEQFF. CDR3 nucleotides: TGTGCCAGCAACCTGGGGACAGGGCGTGTTGAGCAGTTCTTC.

As concerns this clone: Other DNA variants within this sample encode the same CDR3. This sequence joins TRBV7-3 and TRBJ1-1; D not certain. Germline V lookup: CDR1 SGHTA, CDR2 FQGTGA. The CDR3 is 13 residues long. The germline V and J ends were trimmed by 0 bases and 3 bases, with 5 bases remaining between them. The CDR3 sequence: CASSLTGDTEAFF. CDR3 coding DNA: TGTGCCAGCAGCTTAACCGGGGACACTGAAGCTTTCTTT.

The rearrangement uses TRBV7-3 and TRBJ2-3; no definite D call. Trimming cost V 5 bases and J 5 bases, with 11 bases left between them. The V gene's germline CDR1 is SGHTA and CDR2 FQGTGA. CDR3 length: 13 residues. The CDR3 spells CASSDQRGDTQYF. The CDR3 nucleotides read TGTGCCAGCAGCGACCAAAGAGGAGATACGCAGTATTTT.

This sequence joins TRBV2 and TRBJ2-5; D is unresolved. CDR1 is SNHLY and CDR2 is FYNNEI in the germline V gene. The V and J ends lost 7 bases and 5 bases respectively, with 8 bases between them. This CDR3 spans 11 amino acids. CDR3 sequence (DNA): TGTGCCAGCATGGGCGCGGAGACCCAGTACTTC. Its translation is CASMGAETQYF.

This clone showed up just once. The genes are TRBV19 and TRBJ2-3; 9 bases fit TRBD2. Germline-derived CDR1 and CDR2 are LNHDA and SQIVND (reference sequence). The V segment lost 4 bases and the J segment 1 base; nucleotides outside the gene matches: 0. The CDR3 spans 14 residues. The CDR3 reads CASSTSGGTDTQYF. Written as DNA, the CDR3 is TGTGCCAGTAGTACTAGCGGGGGCACAGATACGCAGTATTTT.

The CDR3 loop is CASSLWTGEKLFF. The CDR3 DNA reads TGTGCCAGCAGCTTATGGACAGGGGAAAAACTGTTTTTT. The gene calls are TRBV7-9 and TRBJ1-4; TRBD1 agrees at 8 bases. V dropped 2 bases and J dropped 8; count of bases not matched to a gene: 1. From germline, CDR1 is SEHNR and CDR2 FQNEAQ (reference sequence). The length of the CDR3 is 13 residues.

The genes are TRBV7-2 and TRBJ1-1; no clear D. Trimming left V 5 bases short and J 5 bases short, with 18 bases between. Per the germline V gene, CDR1 is SGHTA and CDR2 is FQGNSA. The CDR3 extends over 15 amino acids. This CDR3 reads CASSPRRGRDTEAFF. Here the CDR3 DNA reads TGTGCCAGCAGCCCTAGAAGAGGGAGAGATACTGAAGCTTTCTTT.

This rearrangement joins TRBV9 to TRBJ2-2; 11 bases line up with TRBD1. The germline CDR1 and CDR2 sequences are SGDLS and YYNGEE. V trimming: 0 bases; J trimming: 4 bases; junction bases outside the gene matches: 2. This CDR3 contains 16 residues. In nucleotides, the CDR3 is TGTGCCAGCAGCGTAGATGGGACAGGGGGCACCGGGGAGCTGTTTTTT. Translating it yields CASSVDGTGGTGELFF.

The chain links TRBV29-1 to TRBJ2-7; 9 bases match TRBD2. The J call may be mistaken, given a closer DNA end match to TRBJ2-1. The CDR3 runs 15 residues. The V gene's germline CDR1 is SQVTM and CDR2 ANQGSEA. CDR3 protein: CSVAARLAVGNEQFF. CDR3 coding DNA: TGCAGCGTCGCGGCCCGACTAGCGGTAGGAAATGAGCAGTTCTTC.

The genes are TRBV6-5 and TRBJ1-1; TRBD1 might be the D (5 bases). The germline V gene has CDR1 MNHEY and CDR2 SVGAGI. The V end lost 5 bases, the J end lost 4 bases, and 14 bases lay between the germline ends. CDR3 length: 14 residues. CDR3 DNA sequence: TGTGCCAGCAGTCTCATGCGGGGGACCACTGAAGCTTTCTTT. This translates into CASSLMRGTTEAFF.

The chain links TRBV6-1 to TRBJ1-2, with D perhaps TRBD1 (6 bases). Trimming left V 4 bases short and J 8 bases short, with 11 bases between. The CDR3 contains 12 residues. Germline V gene lookup returns CDR1 MNHNS and CDR2 SASEGT. The CDR3 sequence: CASSGQVEGYTF. The CDR3 DNA reads as TGTGCCAGCAGTGGACAGGTGGAAGGCTACACCTTC.

The chain recombines TRBV9 with TRBJ1-3; a possible D gene is TRBD1 (5 bases). V was clipped by 4 bases and J by 2 bases, with 13 bases between them. The CDR3 consists of 15 residues. CDR1 is SGDLS and CDR2 is YYNGEE in the germline V gene. The CDR3 nucleotides read TGTGCCAGCAGCCCTTGGGGGGATCCTGGAAACACCATATATTTT. Translation: CASSPWGDPGNTIYF.

The gene calls are TRBV27 and TRBJ2-2, with 8 bases identical to TRBD1. The CDR3 is 14 amino acids. V was pared by 6 bases and J by 5 bases, with 5 bases of the junction left unmatched. CDR1 and CDR2 (germline): MNHEY, SMNVEV (reference sequence). The CDR3 DNA reads TGTGCCAGCAGACCCAGACAGGGGACCGGGGAGCTGTTTTTT. Its translation: CASRPRQGTGELFF.

V usage is TRBV28 and J usage is TRBJ1-2; the D is unclear. CDR1 is MDHEN and CDR2 is SYDVKM in the germline V gene. This CDR3 contains 13 residues. V lost 6 bases and J lost 4, with 12 bases in between. In DNA form, the CDR3 reads TGTGCCAGCAGGGCGGGGTTGAGCTATGGCTACACCTTC. Residues: CASRAGLSYGYTF.

V gene TRBV6-1 combines with J gene TRBJ1-2; tentative D call: TRBD1 (5 bases). Germline values: CDR1 MNHNS, CDR2 SASEGT. This CDR3 region has 16 residues. V gave up 4 bases and J gave up 2 bases, with 17 bases separating them. The CDR3 protein is CASSAERARGNYGYTF. In nucleotides, the CDR3 is TGTGCCAGCAGTGCCGAAAGGGCTAGGGGAAACTATGGCTACACCTTC.

A note on this clone: The same CDR3 also results from other DNA sequences found in this sample. This chain uses TRBV6-1 with TRBJ2-7; 7 bases agree with TRBD2. The CDR3 spans 15 residues. CDR1 and CDR2 (germline): MNHNS, SASEGT. V gave up 4 bases and J gave up 4 bases; unmatched junction bases: 10. The CDR3 DNA is TGTGCCAGCAGTGGAATTGACTGGGAGGGGTACGAGCAGTACTTC. Amino acids: CASSGIDWEGYEQYF.

The chain couples TRBV19 to TRBJ1-6, with 9 bases matching TRBD1. The CDR3 has 15 amino acids. V trimming: 10 bases; J trimming: 8 bases; junction bases outside the gene matches: 12. Germline V lookup: CDR1 LNHDA, CDR2 SQIVND (reference sequence). The DNA of the CDR3 is TGTGCCAAGGAAGGGACAGGGAATTTGTATTCACCCCTCCACTTT. Amino acid sequence: CAKEGTGNLYSPLHF.

The V and J genes are TRBV2 and TRBJ2-3, with 13 bases matching TRBD2. CDR1 is SNHLY and CDR2 is FYNNEI in the germline V gene. This CDR3 contains 16 residues. The V and J ends lost 6 bases and 1 base, in that order; junction bases with no gene match: 4. Here the CDR3 DNA reads TGTGCCAGCAGAAGAGGGACTAGCGGGGGCACAGATACGCAGTATTTT. The encoded protein is CASRRGTSGGTDTQYF.

This chain uses TRBV19 with TRBJ1-6; tentatively, D is TRBD1 (5 bases). The CDR3 has 14 residues. Trimming pared 8 bases from V and 8 bases from J, leaving 16 bases between. Germline assignment: CDR1 LNHDA and CDR2 SQIVND (reference sequence). CDR3 DNA sequence: TGTGCCAGTTCGAGGGGACTGGAGGATTCACCCCTCCACTTT. This encodes CASSRGLEDSPLHF.

The rearrangement uses TRBV5-1 and TRBJ1-5; the match to TRBD1 covers 7 bases. This CDR3 spans 14 amino acids. Germline V gives CDR1 SGHRS, CDR2 YFSETQ. The J segment lost 4 bases and the V segment lost 4 bases, leaving 5 bases of the junction unmatched. CDR3 amino acids: CASSSGTENQPQHF. CDR3 DNA: TGCGCCAGCAGCAGTGGGACAGAGAATCAGCCCCAGCATTTT. Filled out from reference TRBV5-1 and TRBJ1-5, the complete variable domain reads KAGVTQTPRYLIKTRGQQVTLSCSPISGHRSVSWYQQTPGQGLQFLFEYFSETQRNKGNFPGRFSGRQFSNSRSEMNVSTLELGDSALYLCASSSGTENQPQHFGDGTRLSIL.

This rearrangement joins TRBV5-6 to TRBJ2-1; a possible D gene is TRBD1 (5 bases). Per germline, CDR1 SGHDT and CDR2 YYEEEE. V lost 3 bases and J 4 bases, leaving 8 bases between the germline ends. This CDR3 contains 13 residues. This chain's CDR3 is CASSSDRYNEQFF. The CDR3 nucleotides are TGTGCCAGCAGCTCAGACAGATACAATGAGCAGTTCTTC.